This T cell receptor (beta chain) appears in the sequencing data of a study of human T cells and chemical hapten exposure. Study-level findings and limits: Healthy individuals' immune responses may differ from those of donors, who had alopecia. No alteration of TCRs above 1 in 1000 frequency was seen with DPC sensitization. Patch test scores rose with PT1 expanded TCR counts, a positive correlation.

As to this clonotype: The antigen remains unidentified.

V dropped 2 bases and J dropped 5; count of bases not matched to a gene: 12. The CDR3 extends over 16 amino acids. The germline CDR1 and CDR2 sequences are SGHTA and FQGTGA. In TCRdb, the RACE reads were re-called with MiXCR into one record per CDR3 protein. The data show more than 95,000 distinct CDR3 sequences, 27% seen once. Sample time point: patch test 3, about 24 weeks after DPC sensitization. As for treatment: therapeutic diphenylcyclopropenone sensitization with weekly scalp DPC. Ahead of each patch test application, blood was drawn. The genes are TRBV7-3 and TRBJ2-7; 7 nucleotides match TRBD2. Sequencing was performed on whole blood, taken in connection with sensitization to the hapten diphenylcyclopropenone (DPC). This TCR derives from a middle-aged man with alopecia areata. Some clones in this sample may be carry-over from other donors' samples. CDR3 nucleotides: TGTGCCAGCAGCTTATACCCAGTGGGAGGGCGGGACGAGCAGTACTTC. It codes for CASSLYPVGGRDEQYF. Filled out from reference TRBV7-3 and TRBJ2-7, the complete variable domain reads GAGVSQTPSNKVTEKGKYVELRCDPISGHTALYWYRQSLGQGPEFLIYFQGTGAADDSGLPNDRFFAVRPEGSVSTLKIQRTERGDSAVYLCASSLYPVGGRDEQYFGPGTRLTVT.